The TCR beta chain under discussion was sequenced for a study of cytomegalovirus exposure and HLA in healthy donors. Germline trimming cut 5 bases from V and 7 bases from J; bases unmatched to any gene: 6. The CDR3 sequence is 16 residues long. Germline V gives CDR1 MNHEY, CDR2 SMNVEV (reference sequence). It was with 60 Vbeta and 13 Jbeta primers that the PCR ran. The protocol was immunoSEQ multiplex PCR, while the TCRdb copy is restricted to in-frame clones and leaves out a portion. The table shows 150,000 to 180,000 clones, with 70% to 80% occurring only once. This sequence was found in a young man in good health and CMV-seropositive. Sequenced material: PBMCs. This chain links TRBV27 with TRBJ2-1; 15 positions agree with TRBD2. Written as DNA, the CDR3 is TGTGCCAGCAGTCATCGGACTAGCGGGAGGGGAAATGAGCAGTTCTTC. Its protein is CASSHRTSGRGNEQFF.